This T cell receptor beta chain was captured by sequencing in a study of T cells in Graves' hyperthyroidism and ophthalmopathy. Turning to the study itself: Any treatment followed the collection of peripheral blood at initial diagnosis.

With regard to this clonotype: The antigen is undetermined.

The length of the CDR3 is 13 residues. The V gene lost 4 bases and the J gene lost 5 bases, with 13 bases spanning the gap. Germline assignment: CDR1 DFQATT and CDR2 SNEGSKA (reference sequence). Regions amplified from RNA transcripts were the TCR beta CDR3 regions. Primed by the HTBI set, a first-round RT-PCR was run on the TCR CDR3. TCRdb itself ran the multiplex PCR reads through MiXCR, one entry per CDR3 protein. The sample consists of more than 350,000 distinct CDR3 sequences, roughly 15% of them appearing once. General study points: Median prediction lead before ophthalmopathy onset was around 6.9 months with the model. Patients with ophthalmopathy were separated from those with stable hyperthyroidism by a 13 V-J model.

Researchers barred patients who had uncontrolled infection, other autoimmune disease, pregnancy or lactation. V gene TRBV20-1 combines with J gene TRBJ2-3, with D possibly TRBD2 on 6 matching bases. The source is a woman aged 25 to 39 with Graves' ophthalmopathy. Sequences were obtained from blood. The CDR3 coding sequence is TGCAGTGCTACCGGGACTGTGAGAGATACGCAGTATTTT. It codes for CSATGTVRDTQYF.